The rows below give T cell receptor beta chains drawn from one sample of a study of control samples from healthy donors and cancer patients. Data came from immunoSEQ multiplex PCR; TCRdb stores just in-frame clones and leaves some out. Seen here are 52,000 or so clones, 94% observed once, and the top ten hold roughly 4%. The sequencing sample was made of blood. These receptors all come from a man aged 25 to 40 in good health. The CDR3 runs from the conserved cysteine through the conserved F or W. Rows give clone size only sometimes, using once, few, many, or a class for an expanded clone.

clone size: NA; V gene: TRBV19; CDR3 protein: CASSYDSHQPQHF
clone size: NA; V gene: TRBV6-6; CDR3 protein: CASSYDGNQPQHF
clone size: once; V gene: TRBV7-2; CDR3 protein: CASRQQQGSTGELFF
clone size: NA; V gene: TRBV12-3/TRBV12-4; CDR3 protein: CASSPRPRGEQYF
clone size: NA; V gene: TRBV28; CDR3 protein: CASSLNPPSNQPQHF
clone size: NA; V gene: TRBV7-6; CDR3 protein: CASSPFGGGEAFF
clone size: NA; V gene: TRBV7-8; CDR3 protein: CASSLGASGGATDTQYF
clone size: NA; V gene: TRBV11-2; CDR3 protein: CASSLQGDYGYTF
clone size: NA; V gene: TRBV13; CDR3 protein: CASSVRVGLANEKLFF
clone size: NA; V gene: TRBV9; CDR3 protein: CASSRDPIGDEQYF
clone size: few; V gene: TRBV13; CDR3 protein: CASSRRSGMSSYEQYF
clone size: NA; V gene: TRBV24-1; CDR3 protein: CATSDRGLAGYTDTQYF
clone size: few; V gene: TRBV6-5; CDR3 protein: CASIVGTGGNSPLHF
clone size: NA; V gene: TRBV6-2/TRBV6-3; CDR3 protein: CASSYKPRDPKQGWAGELFF
clone size: NA; V gene: TRBV11-3; CDR3 protein: CASSAGLRNTEAFF
clone size: once; V gene: TRBV4-3; CDR3 protein: CASSQDRWNTEAFF
clone size: NA; V gene: TRBV24-1; CDR3 protein: CATSDPSQGDNQPQHF
clone size: NA; V gene: TRBV5-1; CDR3 protein: CASRGQGMEKLFF
clone size: NA; V gene: TRBV5-5; CDR3 protein: CASSLVLMVNSGNTIYF
clone size: NA; V gene: TRBV30; CDR3 protein: CAWSVTGPKHF
clone size: NA; V gene: TRBV7-7; CDR3 protein: CASSTRDHSNQPQHF
clone size: NA; V gene: TRBV5-1; CDR3 protein: CASSSVRDRGNNEQFF
clone size: NA; V gene: TRBV5-1; CDR3 protein: CASSLSGSSFYNSPLHF
clone size: NA; V gene: TRBV15; CDR3 protein: CATNQVARQNEKLFF
clone size: NA; V gene: TRBV28; CDR3 protein: CASRARGSPYEQYF
clone size: NA; V gene: TRBV9; CDR3 protein: CASSVKFDRDSYGYTF